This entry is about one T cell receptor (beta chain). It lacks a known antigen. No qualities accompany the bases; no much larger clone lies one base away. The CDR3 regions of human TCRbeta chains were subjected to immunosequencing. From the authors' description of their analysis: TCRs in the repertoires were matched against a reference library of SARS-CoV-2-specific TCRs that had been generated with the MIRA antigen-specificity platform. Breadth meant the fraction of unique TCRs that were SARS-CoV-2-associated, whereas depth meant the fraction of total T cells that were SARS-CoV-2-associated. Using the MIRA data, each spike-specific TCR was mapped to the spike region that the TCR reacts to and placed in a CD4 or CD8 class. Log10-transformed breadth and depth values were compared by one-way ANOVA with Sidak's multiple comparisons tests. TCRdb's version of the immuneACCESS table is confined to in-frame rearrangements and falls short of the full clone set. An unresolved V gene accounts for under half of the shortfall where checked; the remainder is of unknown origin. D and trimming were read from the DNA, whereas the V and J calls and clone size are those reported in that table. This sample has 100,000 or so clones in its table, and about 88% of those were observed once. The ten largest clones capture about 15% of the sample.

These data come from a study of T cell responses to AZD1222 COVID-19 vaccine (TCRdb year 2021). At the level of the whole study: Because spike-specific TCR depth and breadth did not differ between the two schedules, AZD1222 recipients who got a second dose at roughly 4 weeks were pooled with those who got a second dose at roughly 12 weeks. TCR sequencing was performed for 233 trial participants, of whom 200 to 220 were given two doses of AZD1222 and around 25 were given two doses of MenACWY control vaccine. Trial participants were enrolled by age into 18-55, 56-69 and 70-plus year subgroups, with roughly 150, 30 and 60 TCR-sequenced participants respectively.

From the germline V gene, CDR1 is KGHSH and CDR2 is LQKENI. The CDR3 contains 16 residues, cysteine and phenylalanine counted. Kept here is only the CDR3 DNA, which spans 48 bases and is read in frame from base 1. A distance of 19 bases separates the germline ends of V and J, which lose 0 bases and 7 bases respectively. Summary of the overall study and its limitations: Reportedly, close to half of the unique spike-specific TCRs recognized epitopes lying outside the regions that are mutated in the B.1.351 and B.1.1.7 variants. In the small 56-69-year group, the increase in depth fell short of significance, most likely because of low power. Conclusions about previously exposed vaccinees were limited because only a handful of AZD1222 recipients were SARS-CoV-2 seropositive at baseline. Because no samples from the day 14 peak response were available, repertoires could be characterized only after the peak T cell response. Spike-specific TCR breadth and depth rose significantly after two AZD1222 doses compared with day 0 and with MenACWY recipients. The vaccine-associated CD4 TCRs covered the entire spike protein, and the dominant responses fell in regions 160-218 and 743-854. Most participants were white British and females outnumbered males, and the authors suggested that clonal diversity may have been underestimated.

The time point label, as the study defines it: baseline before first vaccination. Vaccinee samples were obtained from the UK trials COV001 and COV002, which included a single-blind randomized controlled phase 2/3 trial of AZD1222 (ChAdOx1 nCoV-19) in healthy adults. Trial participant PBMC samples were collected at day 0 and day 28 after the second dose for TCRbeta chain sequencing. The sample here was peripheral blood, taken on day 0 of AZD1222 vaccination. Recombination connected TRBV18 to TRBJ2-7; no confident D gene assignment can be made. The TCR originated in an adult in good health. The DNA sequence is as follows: TGTGCCAGCTCACCACCGCAGGCAGGCGGTTTGGGAGAGCAGTACTTC. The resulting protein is CASSPPQAGGLGEQYF.